This T cell receptor beta chain derives from a study of lymphopenia after photon versus proton radiotherapy. Findings and caveats of the study: In patients who died, overall survival fell as post-nadir TCR diversity dropped more.

Details on this clone: Its specificity is unknown.

Clones were sequenced by immunoSEQ multiplex PCR, and TCRdb holds only the in-frame ones, with some missing. The table has tens of thousands of clones, over 75% seen once. Germline loops: CDR1 MNHEY, CDR2 SMNVEV (reference sequence). V lost 2 bases, J lost 1 base, and 8 bases stayed unmatched. This CDR3 has 17 residues. The clonotype originates from a woman in her 70s with pancreatic cancer. The sample was peripheral blood, taken from a patient treated with proton-based radiotherapy. V and J are TRBV27 and TRBJ1-5, with 7 bases matching TRBD1. Here the CDR3 reads CASSLMGGRGSNQPQHF. In DNA, the CDR3 is TGTGCCAGCAGTTTAATGGGTGGCAGGGGGAGCAATCAGCCCCAGCATTTT.